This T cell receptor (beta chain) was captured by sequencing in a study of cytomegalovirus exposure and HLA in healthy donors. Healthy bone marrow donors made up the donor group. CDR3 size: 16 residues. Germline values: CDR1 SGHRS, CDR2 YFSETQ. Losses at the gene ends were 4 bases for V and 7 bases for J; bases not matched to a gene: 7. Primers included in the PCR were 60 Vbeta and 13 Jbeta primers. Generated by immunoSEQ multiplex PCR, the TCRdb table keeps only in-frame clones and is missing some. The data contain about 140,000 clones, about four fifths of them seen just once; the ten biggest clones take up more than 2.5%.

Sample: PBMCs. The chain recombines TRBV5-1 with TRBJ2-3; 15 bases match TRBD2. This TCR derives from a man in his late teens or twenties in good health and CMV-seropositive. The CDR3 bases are TGCGCCAGCAGCCCCGGGACTAGCGGGGGGCGGTATACGCAGTATTTT. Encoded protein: CASSPGTSGGRYTQYF.